This TCR beta chain was recorded in a study of long-term antiretroviral therapy in people with HIV. Notes on this clone: Antigen unknown.

Survey level was the resolution at which the v3.0 immunoSEQ assay ran. Assay: immunoSEQ multiplex PCR; the TCRdb copy retains only in-frame clones and omits some. The repertoire holds more than 25,000 clones, with approximately 90% as singletons. Overall study findings and caveats: Nothing was known about ART adherence, viral resistance or changes in therapy.

V was cut by 8 bases and J by 3 bases, with 20 bases left in between. The germline gives CDR1 MDHEN, CDR2 SYDVKM. CDR3 length: 15 residues. Sample: unsorted PBMCs, taken approximately 5 years before starting antiretroviral therapy. This TCR came from a man aged 50 to 59 with HIV. V usage is TRBV28 and J usage is TRBJ2-7; D might be TRBD2 (7 bases). CDR3 DNA sequence: TGTGCCAGCTCCCCCCCGGGGGGCCCCTACTACGAGCAGTACTTC. It is translated as CASSPPGGPYYEQYF.